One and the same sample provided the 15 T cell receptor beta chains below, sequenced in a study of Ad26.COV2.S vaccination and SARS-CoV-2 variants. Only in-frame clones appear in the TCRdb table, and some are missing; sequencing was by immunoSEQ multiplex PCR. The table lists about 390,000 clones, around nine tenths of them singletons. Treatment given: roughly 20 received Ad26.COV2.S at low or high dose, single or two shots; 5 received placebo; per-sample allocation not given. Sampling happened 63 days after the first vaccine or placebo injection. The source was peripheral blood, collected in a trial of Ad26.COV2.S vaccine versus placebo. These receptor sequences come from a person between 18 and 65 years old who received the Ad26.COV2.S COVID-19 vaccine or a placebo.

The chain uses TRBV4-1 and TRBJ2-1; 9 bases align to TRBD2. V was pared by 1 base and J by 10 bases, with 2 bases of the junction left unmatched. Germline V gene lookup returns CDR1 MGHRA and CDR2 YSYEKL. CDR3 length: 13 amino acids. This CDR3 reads CASSQGSGSEQFF. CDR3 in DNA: TGCGCCAGCAGCCAAGGTAGCGGGAGCGAGCAGTTCTTC.

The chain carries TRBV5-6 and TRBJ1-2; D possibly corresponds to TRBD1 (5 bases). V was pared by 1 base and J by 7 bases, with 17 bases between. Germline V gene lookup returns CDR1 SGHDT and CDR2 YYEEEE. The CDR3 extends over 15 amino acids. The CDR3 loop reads CASSLPQGGLLGYTF. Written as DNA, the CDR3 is TGTGCCAGCAGCTTGCCTCAGGGTGGTTTGCTTGGCTACACCTTC.

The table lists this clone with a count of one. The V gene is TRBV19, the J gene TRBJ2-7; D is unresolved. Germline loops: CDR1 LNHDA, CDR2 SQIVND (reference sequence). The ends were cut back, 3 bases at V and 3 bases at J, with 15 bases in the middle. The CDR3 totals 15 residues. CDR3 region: CASSISGRAVYEQYF. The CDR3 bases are TGTGCCAGTAGTATCTCGGGCAGAGCCGTCTACGAGCAGTACTTC.

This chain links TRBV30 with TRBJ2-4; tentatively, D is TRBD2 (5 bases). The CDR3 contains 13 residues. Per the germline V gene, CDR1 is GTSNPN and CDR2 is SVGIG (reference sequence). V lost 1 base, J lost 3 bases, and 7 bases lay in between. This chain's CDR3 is CAWSASGKNIQYF. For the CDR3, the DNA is TGTGCCTGGAGTGCCAGCGGCAAAAACATTCAGTACTTC.

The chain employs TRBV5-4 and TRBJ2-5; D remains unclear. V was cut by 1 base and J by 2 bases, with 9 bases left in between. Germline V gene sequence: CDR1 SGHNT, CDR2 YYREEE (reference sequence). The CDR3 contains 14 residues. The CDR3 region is CASSLIGLQETQYF. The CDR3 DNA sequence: TGTGCCAGCAGCTTGATTGGTCTACAAGAGACCCAGTACTTC.

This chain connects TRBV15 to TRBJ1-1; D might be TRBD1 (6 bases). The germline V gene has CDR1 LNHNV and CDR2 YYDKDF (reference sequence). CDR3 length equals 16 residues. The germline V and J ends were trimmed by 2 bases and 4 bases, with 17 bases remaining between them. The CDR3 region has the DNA TGTGCCACCAGCAGAAATAACAGGGCCCGGGGCACTGAAGCTTTCTTT. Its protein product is CATSRNNRARGTEAFF.

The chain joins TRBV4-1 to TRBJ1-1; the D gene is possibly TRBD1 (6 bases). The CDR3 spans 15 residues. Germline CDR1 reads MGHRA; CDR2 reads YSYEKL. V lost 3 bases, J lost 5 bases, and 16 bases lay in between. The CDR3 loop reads CASSQQGYVGTEAFF. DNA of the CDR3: TGCGCCAGCAGCCAGCAGGGGTATGTGGGAACTGAAGCTTTCTTT.

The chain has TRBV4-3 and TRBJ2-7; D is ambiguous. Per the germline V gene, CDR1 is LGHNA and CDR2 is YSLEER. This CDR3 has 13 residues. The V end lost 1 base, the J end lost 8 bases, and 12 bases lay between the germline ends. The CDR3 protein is CASSQAHPEKQYF. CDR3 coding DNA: TGCGCCAGCAGCCAAGCCCACCCGGAAAAGCAGTACTTC.

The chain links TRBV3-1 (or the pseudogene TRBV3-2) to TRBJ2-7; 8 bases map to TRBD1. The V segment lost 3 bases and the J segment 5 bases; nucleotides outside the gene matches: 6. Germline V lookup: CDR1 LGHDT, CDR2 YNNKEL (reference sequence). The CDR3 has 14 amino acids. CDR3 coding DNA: TGTGCCAGCAGCCAGGACAGGGTGAACAACGAGCAGTACTTC. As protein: CASSQDRVNNEQYF.

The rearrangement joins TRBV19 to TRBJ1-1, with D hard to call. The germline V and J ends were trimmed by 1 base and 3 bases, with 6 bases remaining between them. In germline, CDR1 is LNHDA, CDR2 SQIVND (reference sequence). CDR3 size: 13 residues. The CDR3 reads CASSIVQDTEAFF. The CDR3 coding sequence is TGTGCCAGTAGTATAGTCCAGGACACTGAAGCTTTCTTT.

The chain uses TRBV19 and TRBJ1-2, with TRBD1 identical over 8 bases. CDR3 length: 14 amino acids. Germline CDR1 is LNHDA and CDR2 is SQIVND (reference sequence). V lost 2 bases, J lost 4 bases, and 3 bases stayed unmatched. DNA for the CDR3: TGTGCCAGTAGTATAATGGACAGGGTCTATGGCTACACCTTC. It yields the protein CASSIMDRVYGYTF.

The chain's CDR3 is CASSRDTFAHEQYF. In DNA, the CDR3 is TGCGCCAGCTCACGGGACACCTTCGCCCACGAGCAGTACTTC. The V and J genes are TRBV5-1 and TRBJ2-7, with a weak D call TRBD1 (6 bases). The V end lost 7 bases, the J end lost 5 bases, and 19 bases lay between the germline ends. The CDR3 length is 14 residues. Germline lookup yields CDR1 SGHRS and CDR2 YFSETQ.

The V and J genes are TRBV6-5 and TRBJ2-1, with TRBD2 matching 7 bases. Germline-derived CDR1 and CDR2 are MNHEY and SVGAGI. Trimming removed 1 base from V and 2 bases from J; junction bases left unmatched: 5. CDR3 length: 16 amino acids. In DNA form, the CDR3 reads TGTGCCAGCAGTTACTTGTCAGGGACTACCTACAATGAGCAGTTCTTC. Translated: CASSYLSGTTYNEQFF.

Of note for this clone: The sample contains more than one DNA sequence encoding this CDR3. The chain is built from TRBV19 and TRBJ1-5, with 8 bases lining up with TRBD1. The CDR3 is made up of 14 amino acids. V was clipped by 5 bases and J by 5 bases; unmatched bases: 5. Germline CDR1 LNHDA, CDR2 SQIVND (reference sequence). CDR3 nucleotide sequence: TGTGCCAGTAGTGAAACAGGGGGGGATCAGCCCCAGCATTTT. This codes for CASSETGGDQPQHF.

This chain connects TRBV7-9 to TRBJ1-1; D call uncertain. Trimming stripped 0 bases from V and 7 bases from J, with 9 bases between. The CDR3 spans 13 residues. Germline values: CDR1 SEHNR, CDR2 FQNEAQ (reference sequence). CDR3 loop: CASSLAGSDEAFF. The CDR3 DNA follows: TGTGCCAGCAGCTTAGCTGGGAGTGATGAAGCTTTCTTT.